This T cell receptor beta chain stems from a study of cytomegalovirus exposure and HLA in healthy donors. General study findings and limits: Reportedly, cytomegalovirus status was diagnosed with high sensitivity and specificity.

With 60 Vbeta and 13 Jbeta primers, the PCR was carried out. Profiled with immunoSEQ multiplex PCR; TCRdb holds only in-frame clones, not every one. The table lists around 150,000 clones, 75% of them singletons. Unmatched junction bases numbered 4, after V lost 8 bases and J lost 4 bases. The CDR3 is 14 residues long. Germline-derived CDR1 and CDR2 are MNHNY and SVGAGI (reference sequence). Of note for this clone: The antigen remains undetermined.

Input material: PBMCs. This sequence originates from a young man in good health and CMV-seropositive. The V call is TRBV6-6, the J call TRBJ2-7; 14 positions match TRBD2. The CDR3, as DNA: TGTGCCAGCGCCTGGACTAGCGGGAGGTACGAGCAGTACTTC. Translated: CASAWTSGRYEQYF.